The clone carrying this T cell receptor beta chain was counted once. Germline assignment: CDR1 MNHEY and CDR2 SMNVEV (reference sequence). The CDR3 extends over 15 amino acids. Trimming removed 6 bases from V and 7 bases from J; junction bases left unmatched: 10. In the original workflow: Quantification of nucleated cells was approximated via reference gene primer amplification. Measured with immunoSEQ multiplex PCR; TCRdb has only the in-frame clones, and not every one. The V and J calls and clone size are taken from that table; D and trimming were inferred from the DNA. The sample shows about 260,000 clones, roughly 86% of them seen only once. These data are taken from a study of blood T cell repertoires in COVID-19. About the study: Samples of COVID-19 (acute and convalescent) were obtained from the United States, Italy and Spain.

The clonotype originates from a man between 18 and 29 years old with active or convalescent COVID-19. Material: peripheral blood. The chain combines TRBV27 with TRBJ2-5; 11 nucleotides match TRBD2. In nucleotides, the CDR3 is TGTGCCAGCAGGGAAGCGACTAGCGGGGACGTGACCCAGTACTTC. It specifies CASREATSGDVTQYF.